Below are 23 T cell receptor beta chains sequenced from a single sample in a study of blood T cell repertoires in COVID-19 (TCRdb year 2020). Libraries were made using the immunoSEQ multiplex PCR assay. The immuneACCESS repertoire file appears here via TCRdb, limited to in-frame rearrangements. These files lack a portion of the clones; in checked studies, under half of the deficit traces to unresolved V genes, and the cause of the others is not known. This sample has under 200,000 clones in its table, and around nine tenths of those were observed once. The ten most abundant clones make up about 4% of the sample. Specimen: peripheral blood. These receptors originate from a man younger than 35 with active or convalescent COVID-19.

With regard to this clone: This may be a read error, as it is one base from a much larger clone. Other DNA sequences in the same sample also yield this CDR3. The chain has TRBV10-1 and TRBJ2-2; the match to TRBD1 covers 11 bases. This CDR3 contains 13 residues. CDR1 and CDR2 from the germline V gene are WNHNN and SYGVQD (reference sequence). Losses at the gene ends were 8 bases for V and 6 bases for J; bases not matched to a gene: 2. The DNA for the CDR3 is TGCGCCAGCCGGGGACAGGGGGCCGGGGAGCTGTTTTTT. Translation gives CASRGQGAGELFF.

This clone has a single count. The chain is built from TRBV21-1 and TRBJ1-5; the table's TRBD1 call for D was not verified on the DNA. TRBV21-1 is labeled a pseudogene. The CDR3 is 14 residues long. Here the CDR3 DNA reads TGTGCCAGCCTCAAATTATACAGGATCCAGCCCCAGCATTTT. This codes for CASLKLYRIQPQHF.

Concerning this clone itself: An end of the junction differs from the germline gene, which may be a read error. The V call is TRBV28, the J call TRBJ2-6; the D gene is possibly TRBD1 (6 bases). Germline V gene lookup returns CDR1 MDHEN and CDR2 SYDVKM. The CDR3 runs 20 residues. The CDR3 loop is CASSTINTGLPPSGANILTF. The CDR3 nucleotides read TGTGCCAGCAGTACCATCAATACAGGGCTTCCTCCCTCTGGGGCCAACATCCTGACTTTC.

The DNA of the CDR3 is TGTGCCAGCAGCCTAACGCCGGGGACAGGGACTGAGCAGTTCTTC. The encoded protein is CASSLTPGTGTEQFF. The chain combines TRBV7-9 with TRBJ2-1; 9 bases line up with TRBD1. Germline CDR1 is SEHNR and CDR2 is FQNEAQ (reference sequence). CDR3 length equals 15 residues. V lost 5 bases and J lost 9; bases outside the gene matches: 11.

The chain has TRBV10-3 and TRBJ2-7; 12 nucleotides align to TRBD2. V lost 2 bases, J lost 0 bases, and 2 bases stayed unmatched. This CDR3 is 16 amino acids long. Germline values: CDR1 ENHRY, CDR2 SYGVKD. CDR3 region: CAISETSGGSSYEQYF. The CDR3 coding sequence is TGTGCCATCAGTGAGACTAGCGGGGGGAGCTCCTACGAGCAGTACTTC.

CDR3 sequence (DNA): TGTGCCAGCAGCGGCGGGCACGAGCAGTACGTC. Translated: CASSGGHEQYV. The V and J genes are TRBV5-4 and TRBJ2-7, with D perhaps matching TRBD2 (5 bases). The CDR3 extends over 11 amino acids. V shed 4 bases and J shed 5 bases, with 7 bases lying between them. Germline CDR1 SGHNT, CDR2 YYREEE (reference sequence).

This chain links TRBV5-5 with TRBJ1-3; 7 nucleotides align to TRBD1. Germline assignment: CDR1 SGHKS and CDR2 YYEKEE (reference sequence). Losses at the gene ends were 3 bases for V and 0 bases for J; bases not matched to a gene: 6. The CDR3 length is 16 residues. DNA of the CDR3: TGTGCCAGCAGCTGGACAGGTCCGTCCTCTGGAAACACCATATATTTT. This sequence encodes CASSWTGPSSGNTIYF. The full variable domain, completed using reference TRBV5-5 and TRBJ1-3, is DAGVTQSPTHLIKTRGQQVTLRCSPISGHKSVSWYQQVLGQGPQFIFQYYEKEERGRGNFPDRFSARQFPNYSSELNVNALLLGDSALYLCASSWTGPSSGNTIYFGEGSWLTVV.

The chain has TRBV18 and TRBJ1-5, with unresolved D. V was cut by 3 bases and J by 4 bases, with 13 bases left in between. The CDR3 sequence is 15 residues long. Germline V gene sequence: CDR1 KGHSH, CDR2 LQKENI. CDR3 sequence reads: CASSPNPPQNQPQHF. As DNA, the CDR3 is TGTGCCAGCTCACCGAATCCCCCCCAGAATCAGCCCCAGCATTTT.

The chain carries TRBV28 and TRBJ1-4; 8 bases map to TRBD1. This CDR3 comprises 15 residues. CDR1 is MDHEN, CDR2 SYDVKM, per germline. V shed 5 bases, J shed 1 base, and the junction held 3 bases outside the gene matches. The CDR3 nucleotides are TGTGCCAGCAGTGCAGGGGGCCGAACTAATGAAAAACTGTTTTTT. Its protein product is CASSAGGRTNEKLFF.

This clone was found a few times. The chain has TRBV18 and TRBJ1-1; D call uncertain. This CDR3 is built from 13 residues. Germline CDR1 is KGHSH and CDR2 is LQKENI. The ends were cut back, 0 bases at V and 4 bases at J, with 6 bases in the middle. DNA of the CDR3: TGTGCCAGCTCACCACCATCCTCCACTGAAGCTTTCTTT. Its protein product is CASSPPSSTEAFF.

This chain links TRBV30 with TRBJ2-1; the D gene is possibly TRBD1 (6 bases). Germline values: CDR1 GTSNPN, CDR2 SVGIG (reference sequence). The CDR3 extends over 15 amino acids. V lost 5 bases to trimming and J lost 6 bases, with 20 bases between them. The CDR3 reads CAWERRQGFVNEQFF. CDR3 bases: TGTGCCTGGGAGCGCCGCCAGGGGTTCGTCAATGAGCAGTTCTTC.

The chain joins TRBV7-3 to TRBJ2-1, with TRBD2 matching over 11 bases. V dropped 5 bases and J dropped 1; count of bases not matched to a gene: 1. The V gene's germline CDR1 is SGHTA and CDR2 FQGTGA. The CDR3 is 15 amino acids. The CDR3 here is CASSVAGGSYNEQFF. As DNA, the CDR3 is TGTGCCAGCAGCGTAGCGGGAGGGTCCTACAATGAGCAGTTCTTC. Based on the CDR3 plus reference TRBV7-3 and TRBJ2-1, the full variable domain is GAGVSQTPSNKVTEKGKYVELRCDPISGHTALYWYRQSLGQGPEFLIYFQGTGAADDSGLPNDRFFAVRPEGSVSTLKIQRTERGDSAVYLCASSVAGGSYNEQFFGPGTRLTVL.

This clone came up a few times. The chain is built from TRBV24-1 and TRBJ2-2, with D maybe TRBD1 (6 bases). This CDR3 spans 12 amino acids. Germline CDR1 is KGHDR and CDR2 is SFDVKD. V lost 9 bases and J lost 3, with 7 bases in between. DNA for the CDR3: TGTGCCACCGGGGGCGACACCGGGGAGCTGTTTTTT. Protein: CATGGDTGELFF.

The chain uses TRBV5-1 and TRBJ1-3, with D maybe TRBD1 (6 bases). In germline, CDR1 is SGHRS, CDR2 YFSETQ. Trimming shortened V by 2 bases and J by 0 bases, and 18 bases separated the two germline ends. The CDR3 extends over 18 amino acids. In nucleotides, the CDR3 is TGCGCCAGCAGCTTAAGTGTGATAGGGGGTTTCTCTGGAAACACCATATATTTT. Its protein product is CASSLSVIGGFSGNTIYF. Based on the CDR3 plus reference TRBV5-1 and TRBJ1-3, the full variable domain is KAGVTQTPRYLIKTRGQQVTLSCSPISGHRSVSWYQQTPGQGLQFLFEYFSETQRNKGNFPGRFSGRQFSNSRSEMNVSTLELGDSALYLCASSLSVIGGFSGNTIYFGEGSWLTVV.

This clone was seen more than once but under ten times. This chain connects TRBV2 to TRBJ1-4; the D gene is possibly TRBD1 (6 bases). Germline assignment: CDR1 SNHLY and CDR2 FYNNEI. The CDR3 runs 14 residues. Trimming left V 8 bases short and J 5 bases short, with 15 bases between. CDR3: CASDQTGFNEKLFF. CDR3 nucleotide sequence: TGTGCCAGCGACCAAACAGGGTTCAATGAAAAACTGTTTTTT.

The sample holds one count of this clone. The J gene is TRBJ2-1, the V gene TRBV5-1; 8 bases are shared with TRBD2. Looked up from germline, CDR1 is SGHRS and CDR2 is YFSETQ. The junction had 16 bases not matched to a gene; V was cut back by 1 base and J by 4 bases. The CDR3 runs 19 residues. This CDR3 reads CASSLSGAGGGLRYNEQFF. The CDR3 DNA is TGCGCCAGCAGCTTGAGCGGGGCGGGAGGCGGTCTGAGATACAATGAGCAGTTCTTC.

The chain couples TRBV5-6 to TRBJ1-5, with 9 positions matching TRBD1. CDR1 SGHDT and CDR2 YYEEEE come from the germline V gene. The CDR3 is 14 amino acids. The junction had 4 bases not matched to a gene; V was cut back by 2 bases and J by 7 bases. CDR3 in DNA: TGTGCCAGCAGCTTCCGGGACAGGGACCAGCCCCAGCATTTT. Translating it yields CASSFRDRDQPQHF.

This chain connects TRBV6-5 to TRBJ1-5; no clear D gene. Germline V gives CDR1 MNHEY, CDR2 SVGAGI. V gave up 6 bases and J gave up 14 bases, with 14 bases separating them. There are 11 residues in the CDR3. The CDR3 spells CASRRDNSEHF. DNA for the CDR3: TGTGCCAGCAGACGCGACAACTCCGAGCATTTT.

The chain couples TRBV18 to TRBJ1-1, with TRBD1 matching 7 bases. Germline V lookup: CDR1 KGHSH, CDR2 LQKENI. This CDR3 comprises 17 residues. J lost 4 bases, V lost 1 base, and 12 bases had no gene match. Here the CDR3 reads CASSPLSRQGWGTEAFF. The CDR3 DNA follows: TGTGCCAGCTCACCACTCTCCAGACAGGGTTGGGGCACTGAAGCTTTCTTT.

V and J are TRBV7-2 and TRBJ1-1; weak D call: TRBD1 (5 bases). Between the trimmed V and J ends, which lost 1 base and 3 bases, there was a span of 15 bases. CDR3 length: 16 amino acids. The germline V gene encodes CDR1 SGHTA and CDR2 FQGNSA. CDR3 sequence reads: CASSLEGYLGDTEAFF. For the CDR3, the DNA is TGTGCCAGCAGCTTAGAGGGGTATCTAGGGGACACTGAAGCTTTCTTT.

This rearrangement joins TRBV7-9 to TRBJ2-7, with 7 bases identical to TRBD1. The germline gives CDR1 SEHNR, CDR2 FQNEAQ (reference sequence). With 4 bases clipped from V and 7 bases from J, the junction kept 4 bases outside the gene matches. The CDR3 consists of 12 residues. This CDR3 is CASSYRGGEQYV. The CDR3 DNA reads TGTGCCAGCAGCTACAGGGGTGGAGAGCAGTACGTC.

The genes are TRBV18 and TRBJ2-7, with D uncertain. The CDR3 consists of 13 residues. Germline V lookup: CDR1 KGHSH, CDR2 LQKENI. V lost 1 base, J lost 2 bases, and 6 bases lay in between. In nucleotides, the CDR3 is TGTGCCAGCTCACCACTGGGCACCTACGAGCAGTACTTC. Protein: CASSPLGTYEQYF.

V usage is TRBV7-2 and J usage is TRBJ2-4, with TRBD2 as a possible D gene (6 bases). This CDR3 spans 13 amino acids. Germline CDR1 SGHTA, CDR2 FQGNSA. Trimming took off 3 bases at V and 4 bases at J, with 7 bases between the two ends. The CDR3: CASSLGGKNIQYF. Here the CDR3 DNA reads TGTGCCAGCAGCTTGGGGGGTAAAAACATTCAGTACTTC.